This TCR beta chain appears in the sequencing data of a study of blood T cell repertoires in COVID-19. Turning to the study itself: Acute and convalescent COVID-19 specimens originated in the United States, Italy and Spain. PBMCs, B-cell-depleted T cells, or T cells provided the cDNA or gDNA that made up the material.

Original processing methods: By means of reference gene primer amplification, nucleated cell counts were estimated. This table comes from immunoSEQ multiplex PCR, and its TCRdb copy is limited to in-frame clones, with some not included. V, J and clone size were drawn from that table, and D and trimming were deduced from the DNA. The table lists roughly 250,000 clones, 88% of them singletons, with approximately 2% in the top ten. V dropped 11 bases and J dropped 7 bases, with 20 bases sitting between them. The CDR3 length is 13 residues. The germline V gene has CDR1 MDHEN and CDR2 SYDVKM. The origin of this receptor is a woman aged 40 to 50 who had recovered from COVID-19. The sequenced material came from peripheral blood. The rearrangement links TRBV28 to TRBJ1-2, with D hard to call. This CDR3 is CASTLDGSAGYTF. In nucleotides, the CDR3 is TGTGCCTCGACCTTAGACGGGTCCGCTGGCTACACCTTC.